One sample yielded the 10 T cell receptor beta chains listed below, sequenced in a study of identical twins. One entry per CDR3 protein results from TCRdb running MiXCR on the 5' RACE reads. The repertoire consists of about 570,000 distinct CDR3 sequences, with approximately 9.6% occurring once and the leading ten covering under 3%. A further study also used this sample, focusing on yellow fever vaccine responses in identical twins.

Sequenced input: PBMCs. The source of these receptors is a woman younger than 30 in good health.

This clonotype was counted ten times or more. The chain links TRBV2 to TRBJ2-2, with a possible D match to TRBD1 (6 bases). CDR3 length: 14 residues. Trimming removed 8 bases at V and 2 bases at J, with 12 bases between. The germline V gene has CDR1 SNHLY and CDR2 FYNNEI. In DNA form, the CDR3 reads TGTGCCAGCGGACGGACAGAAAACACCGGGGAGCTGTTTTTT. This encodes CASGRTENTGELFF.

CDR3 protein: CASSVTGTGGTEQFF. In nucleotides, the CDR3 is TGTGCCAGCAGTGTAACAGGGACAGGGGGCACTGAGCAGTTCTTC. The chain links TRBV25-1 to TRBJ2-1, with 12 nucleotides matching TRBD1. The CDR3 contains 15 residues. Germline CDR1 is MGHDK and CDR2 is SYGVNS. V lost 4 bases, J lost 9 bases, and 7 bases stayed unmatched.

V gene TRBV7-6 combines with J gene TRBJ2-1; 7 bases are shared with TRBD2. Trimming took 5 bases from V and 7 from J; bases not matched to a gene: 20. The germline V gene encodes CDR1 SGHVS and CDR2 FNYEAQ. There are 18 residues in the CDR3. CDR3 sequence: CASSAPPGLAANGNEQFF. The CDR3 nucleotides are TGTGCCAGCAGCGCGCCCCCGGGCCTAGCGGCTAATGGAAATGAGCAGTTCTTC.

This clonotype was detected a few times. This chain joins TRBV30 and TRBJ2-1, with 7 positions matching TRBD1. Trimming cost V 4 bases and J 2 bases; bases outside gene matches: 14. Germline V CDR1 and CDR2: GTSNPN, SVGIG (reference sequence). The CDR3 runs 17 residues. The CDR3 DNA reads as TGTGCCTGGATAAGAGAGGACAGGACAGGAGCCTACAATGAGCAGTTCTTC. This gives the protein CAWIREDRTGAYNEQFF.

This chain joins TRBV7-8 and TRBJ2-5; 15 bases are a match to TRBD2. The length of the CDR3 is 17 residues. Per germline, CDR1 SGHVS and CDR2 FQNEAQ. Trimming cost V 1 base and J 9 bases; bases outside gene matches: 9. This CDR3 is CASSLEASRTSGRAQYF. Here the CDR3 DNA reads TGTGCCAGCAGCTTAGAAGCTTCAAGGACTAGCGGGAGGGCCCAGTACTTC.

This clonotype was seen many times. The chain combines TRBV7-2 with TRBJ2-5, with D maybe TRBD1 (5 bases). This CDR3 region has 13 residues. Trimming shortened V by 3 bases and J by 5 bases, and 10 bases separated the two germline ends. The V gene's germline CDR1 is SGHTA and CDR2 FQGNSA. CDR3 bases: TGTGCCAGCAGCTTGGAAAGGGGCGAGACCCAGTACTTC. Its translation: CASSLERGETQYF.

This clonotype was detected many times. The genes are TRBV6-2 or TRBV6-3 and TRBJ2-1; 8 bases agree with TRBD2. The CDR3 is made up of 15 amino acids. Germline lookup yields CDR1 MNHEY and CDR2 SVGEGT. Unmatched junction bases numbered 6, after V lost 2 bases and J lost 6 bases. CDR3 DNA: TGTGCCAGCAGTTACATCGTGAGCGGGAGCAATGAGCAGTTCTTC. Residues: CASSYIVSGSNEQFF.

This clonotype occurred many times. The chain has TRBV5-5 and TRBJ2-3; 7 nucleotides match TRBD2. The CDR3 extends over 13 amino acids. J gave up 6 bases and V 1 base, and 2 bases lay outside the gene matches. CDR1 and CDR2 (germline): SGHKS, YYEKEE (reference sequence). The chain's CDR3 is CASSLTAGDTQYF. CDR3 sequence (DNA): TGTGCCAGCAGCTTGACAGCGGGGGATACGCAGTATTTT.

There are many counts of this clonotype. The CDR3 reads CAISEDGYNEQFF. CDR3 DNA sequence: TGTGCCATCAGTGAGGACGGTTACAATGAGCAGTTCTTC. The chain carries TRBV10-3 and TRBJ2-1; D unresolved. CDR1 ENHRY and CDR2 SYGVKD come from the germline V gene. The CDR3 has 13 residues. Trimming cost V 2 bases and J 4 bases, with 6 bases left between them.

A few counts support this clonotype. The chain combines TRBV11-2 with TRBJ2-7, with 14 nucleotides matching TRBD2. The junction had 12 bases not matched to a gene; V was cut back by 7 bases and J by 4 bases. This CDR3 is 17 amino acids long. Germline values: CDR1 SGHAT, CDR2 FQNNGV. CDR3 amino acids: CASTSPGLAGVGYEQYF. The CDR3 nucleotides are TGTGCCAGCACCTCACCGGGACTAGCGGGAGTGGGGTACGAGCAGTACTTC.